Each of the 14 T cell receptor beta chains below was sequenced from the same sample in a study of blood T cell repertoires in COVID-19. Profiling relied on immunoSEQ multiplex PCR, and the TCRdb table lists in-frame clones only, not all of them. The sample holds just over 95,000 clones; around 81% are singletons and the top ten take roughly 4%. Sequenced material: peripheral blood. These receptors originate from a man aged 60-69 years with acute or convalescent COVID-19.

The rearrangement uses TRBV6-2 or TRBV6-3 and TRBJ1-5, with D possibly TRBD1 on 5 matching bases. V was trimmed by 0 bases and J by 10 bases, leaving 13 bases between them. Germline V gene lookup returns CDR1 MNHEY and CDR2 SVGEGT. The CDR3 runs to 14 residues. CDR3 nucleotides: TGTGCCAGCAGTTACTCTGCGGGAAGGGGACCCCAGCATTTT. Protein product: CASSYSAGRGPQHF.

The chain has TRBV3-1 (or the pseudogene TRBV3-2) and TRBJ2-2; a possible D gene is TRBD2 (5 bases). Trimming removed 4 bases at V and 11 bases at J, with 11 bases between. Germline V gene data show CDR1 as LGHDT and CDR2 as YNNKEL (reference sequence). CDR3 length: 12 amino acids. The CDR3 bases are TGTGCCAGCAGCCTCGAGGGAATCGAGCTGTTTTTT. This encodes CASSLEGIELFF.

The rearrangement links TRBV9 to TRBJ1-2; D is undetermined. With 0 bases removed from V and 3 bases from J, the gap between germline ends came to 6 bases. Germline V CDR1 and CDR2: SGDLS, YYNGEE. The CDR3 totals 13 residues. CDR3 amino acids: CASSVDRDYGYTF. The DNA of the CDR3 is TGTGCCAGCAGCGTAGATCGAGACTATGGCTACACCTTC.

This clone showed up just once. This chain uses TRBV5-4 with TRBJ2-3, with TRBD2 identical over 7 bases. Germline CDR1 and CDR2: SGHNT and YYREEE (reference sequence). With 1 base clipped from V and 0 bases from J, the junction kept 5 bases outside the gene matches. This CDR3 has 16 residues. The CDR3 DNA follows: TGTGCCAGCAGCTTGTTGAGCGGGACTAGCACAGATACGCAGTATTTT. Its protein is CASSLLSGTSTDTQYF.

Note on this clone: Other DNA sequences from this sample encode an identical CDR3 as well. The rearrangement uses TRBV30 and TRBJ1-2; D might be TRBD1 (5 bases). CDR1 and CDR2 (germline): GTSNPN, SVGIG (reference sequence). The ends were cut back, 1 base at V and 8 bases at J, with 11 bases in the middle. This CDR3 region has 12 residues. The CDR3 DNA sequence: TGTGCCTGGAGTGCAGGGCGTTACGGCTACACCTTC. It translates to CAWSAGRYGYTF.

This chain joins TRBV6-5 and TRBJ1-1, with D tentatively TRBD1 (5 bases). The CDR3 is 13 amino acids. Between the trimmed V and J ends, which lost 0 bases and 7 bases, there was a span of 9 bases. Per the germline V gene, CDR1 is MNHEY and CDR2 is SVGAGI. The CDR3 coding sequence is TGTGCCAGCAGTTACTCGCGACAGCTTGAAGCTTTCTTT. Amino acids: CASSYSRQLEAFF.

This chain connects TRBV9 to TRBJ1-3, with no clear D. The CDR3 spans 16 residues. From germline, CDR1 is SGDLS and CDR2 YYNGEE. V was shortened by 2 bases and J by 2 bases, with 14 bases between the two germline ends. CDR3 sequence reads: CASSVLAHNPGNTIYF. CDR3 coding DNA: TGTGCCAGCAGCGTCCTCGCACACAATCCTGGAAACACCATATATTTT.

V gene TRBV6-5 combines with J gene TRBJ1-1; no clear D gene. The CDR3 is 14 amino acids. Germline V CDR1 and CDR2: MNHEY, SVGAGI. Trimming shortened V by 2 bases and J by 1 base, and 8 bases separated the two germline ends. The chain's CDR3 is CASSYSTENTEAFF. Written as DNA, the CDR3 is TGTGCCAGCAGTTACAGCACCGAGAACACTGAAGCTTTCTTT.

The chain uses TRBV12-3 or TRBV12-4 and TRBJ1-1, with 7 bases lining up with TRBD1. The junction had 5 bases not matched to a gene; V was cut back by 2 bases and J by 8 bases. The CDR3 spans 13 residues. The CDR3 DNA sequence: TGTGCCAGCAGTTTATCGGGAGGGGGCGAAGCTTTCTTT. Its protein product is CASSLSGGGEAFF.

The chain has TRBV5-1 and TRBJ2-3; 7 nucleotides line up with TRBD1. Germline V gene lookup returns CDR1 SGHRS and CDR2 YFSETQ. Losses at the gene ends were 4 bases for V and 4 bases for J; bases not matched to a gene: 6. The CDR3 sequence is 14 residues long. This chain's CDR3 is CASSRGQRADTQYF. The CDR3 nucleotides read TGCGCCAGCAGCCGGGGACAGAGGGCAGATACGCAGTATTTT.

CDR3 DNA: TGTGCCAGCAGCTTACGGGATCAGCCCCAGCATTTT. Translated: CASSLRDQPQHF. The rearrangement links TRBV7-2 to TRBJ1-5; no clear D. The V gene lost 2 bases and the J gene lost 5 bases, with 4 bases spanning the gap. Per germline, CDR1 SGHTA and CDR2 FQGNSA. The CDR3 runs to 12 residues.

The gene calls are TRBV6-1 and TRBJ2-1; 15 bases align to TRBD2. CDR3 length: 18 amino acids. V dropped 4 bases and J dropped 7; count of bases not matched to a gene: 11. The germline V gene encodes CDR1 MNHNS and CDR2 SASEGT. The CDR3 nucleotides are TGTGCCAGCAGTGGAGGACTAGCGGGAGGGCCGGTAGTGAATGAGCAGTTCTTC. It encodes CASSGGLAGGPVVNEQFF.

This chain links TRBV6-6 with TRBJ2-7; D is unresolved. V gave up 8 bases and J gave up 0 bases, with 14 bases separating them. From germline, CDR1 is MNHNY and CDR2 SVGAGI (reference sequence). This CDR3 has 14 amino acids. The CDR3 sequence: CASGSYINSYEQYV. CDR3 in DNA: TGTGCCAGCGGCTCTTACATAAACTCCTACGAGCAGTACGTC.

The chain combines TRBV6-5 with TRBJ2-7, with 11 bases that match TRBD2. V gave up 5 bases and J gave up 6 bases; unmatched junction bases: 9. Germline assignment: CDR1 MNHEY and CDR2 SVGAGI. This CDR3 has 15 residues. The CDR3 DNA follows: TGTGCCAGCAGTAGCGGACTAGCGGGTCTGGGCGAGCAGTACGTC. It is translated as CASSSGLAGLGEQYV.